This TCR beta chain derives from a study of blood T cell repertoires in COVID-19. Study details: Some COVID-19 samples were acute and others convalescent; all came from the United States, Italy and Spain.

This clone was seen a single time. The CDR3 loop spans 18 amino acids. Trimming at V came to 5 bases and at J to 0 bases, leaving 12 bases not matched to a gene. In germline, CDR1 is SGHVS, CDR2 FNYEAQ. Here immunoSEQ multiplex PCR was the method, and the copy in TCRdb shows in-frame clones only, minus some. The profile covers some 100,000 clones, with around 90% appearing a single time and about 5% taken by the ten largest. The sequencing input was peripheral blood. This sequence was found in a woman of 80 years or more with active COVID-19. The chain has TRBV7-6 and TRBJ2-1; 8 bases line up with TRBD2. The CDR3 sequence is CASSLRKGLADSYNEQFF. The CDR3 DNA reads as TGTGCCAGCAGCCTCCGAAAAGGACTAGCTGACTCCTACAATGAGCAGTTCTTC. Full variable domain (rest looked up from reference TRBV7-6 and TRBJ2-1): GAGVSQSPRYKVTKRGQDVALRCDPISGHVSLYWYRQALGQGPEFLTYFNYEAQQDKSGLPNDRFSAERPEGSISTLTIQRTEQRDSAMYRCASSLRKGLADSYNEQFFGPGTRLTVL.